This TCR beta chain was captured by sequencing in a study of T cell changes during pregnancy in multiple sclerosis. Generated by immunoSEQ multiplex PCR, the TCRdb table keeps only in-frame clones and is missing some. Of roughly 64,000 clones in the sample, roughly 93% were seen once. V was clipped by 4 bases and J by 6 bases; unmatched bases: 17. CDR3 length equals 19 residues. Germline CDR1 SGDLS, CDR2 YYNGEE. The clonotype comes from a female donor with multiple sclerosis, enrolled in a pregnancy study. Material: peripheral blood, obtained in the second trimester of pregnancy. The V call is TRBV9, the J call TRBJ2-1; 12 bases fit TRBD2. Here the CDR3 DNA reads TGTGCCAGCAGCTCATTTCCGGTGACTAGCGGGGGAAGCGGCAATGAGCAGTTCTTC. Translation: CASSSFPVTSGGSGNEQFF.